This TCR beta chain was captured by sequencing in a study of early T cells in non-severe SARS-CoV-2 infection. On the study more broadly: Chains stayed unpaired after sequencing of bulk RNA from unsorted whole blood.

The study's findings and limits: Using VDJdb, the matching emphasized anti-spike CD8 responses while missing private and CD4 specificities.

Unique molecular identifiers were affixed to single, distinct cDNA molecules. TCRdb redid the calling of the 5' RACE reads with MiXCR, one entry per CDR3 protein. This table holds about 55,000 distinct CDR3 sequences, 14% to 15% found once. The ends were cut back, 4 bases at V and 2 bases at J, with 14 bases in the middle. This CDR3 has 15 amino acids. Looked up from germline, CDR1 is SGHRS and CDR2 is YFSETQ. In regard to this clonotype: Its antigen remains unidentified.

The chain combines TRBV5-1 with TRBJ2-3; D remains unclear. The sequencing used whole blood, collected at baseline. This sequence originates from an adult who was a healthcare worker with PCR-confirmed SARS-CoV-2 infection or an uninfected control (not recorded which). The CDR3 coding sequence is TGCGCCAGCAGCCCCGGACGGCCAAACACAGATACGCAGTATTTT. Encoded protein: CASSPGRPNTDTQYF. Complete variable domain (other parts from reference TRBV5-1 and TRBJ2-3): KAGVTQTPRYLIKTRGQQVTLSCSPISGHRSVSWYQQTPGQGLQFLFEYFSETQRNKGNFPGRFSGRQFSNSRSEMNVSTLELGDSALYLCASSPGRPNTDTQYFGPGTRLTVL.